This paragraph covers one TCR beta chain sequence. Antigen specificity is unknown. This entry belongs to a study of PD-1 blockade in mismatch repair-deficient tumors. Study results and caveats: Rapid post-treatment expansion, then contraction, generally preceding radiologic response, marked tumor-resident clones.

Sequencing was performed with immunoSEQ multiplex PCR; in TCRdb, only in-frame clones are kept and a portion is missing. The sample records about 68,000 clones, 70% to 80% being singletons. PCR or immunohistochemistry showed mismatch repair deficiency in every enrolled patient. Three pembrolizumab responders had their TCRs sequenced. Germline V gives CDR1 MNHEY, CDR2 SVGAGI. This CDR3 spans 14 amino acids. V was pared by 9 bases and J by 5 bases, with 19 bases between. This receptor was identified in an adult with mismatch repair-deficient cancer. The chain links TRBV6-5 to TRBJ2-5, with D hard to call. Sample: peripheral blood, taken 2 weeks after starting pembrolizumab. CDR3 region: CARSGWAARETQYF. CDR3 coding DNA: TGTGCCAGGAGTGGATGGGCCGCAAGGGAGACCCAGTACTTC.